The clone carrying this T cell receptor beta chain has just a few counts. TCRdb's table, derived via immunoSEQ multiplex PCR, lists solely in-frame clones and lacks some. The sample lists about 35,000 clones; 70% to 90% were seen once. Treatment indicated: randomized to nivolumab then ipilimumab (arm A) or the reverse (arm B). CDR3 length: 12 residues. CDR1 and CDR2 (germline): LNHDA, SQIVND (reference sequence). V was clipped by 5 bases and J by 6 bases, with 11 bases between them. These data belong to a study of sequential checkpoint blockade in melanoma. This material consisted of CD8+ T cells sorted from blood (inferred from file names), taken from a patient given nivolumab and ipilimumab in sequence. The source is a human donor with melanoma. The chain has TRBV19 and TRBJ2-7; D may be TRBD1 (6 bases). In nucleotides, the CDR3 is TGTGCCAGTAGTCAGACAGGAAGCGAGCAGTACTTC. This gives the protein CASSQTGSEQYF.